Included here is one T cell receptor (beta chain) sequence, with context. Its target is not known. Some clones are missing from TCRdb's copy, which holds only in-frame ones; the method was immunoSEQ multiplex PCR. The sample contains 10,000 to 15,000 clones, more than 70% of which appear only once. The data belong to a study of lymphopenia after photon versus proton radiotherapy. Study-wide points: Photon-treated patients lost naive T cells and TCR diversity; proton-treated stayed stable.

The J segment lost 7 bases and the V segment lost 4 bases, leaving 3 bases of the junction unmatched. The CDR3 runs to 12 residues. The germline CDR1 and CDR2 sequences are MDHEN and SYDVKM. Sequencing used peripheral blood, obtained from a patient treated with proton-based radiotherapy. The clonotype originates from a man between 60 and 75 years old with pancreatic cancer. V gene TRBV28 combines with J gene TRBJ1-1; 7 positions match TRBD1. The CDR3 reads CASSWDRREAFF. The CDR3 region has the DNA TGTGCCAGCAGTTGGGACAGACGTGAAGCTTTCTTT. The whole variable domain, filled in from reference TRBV28 and TRBJ1-1, reads DVKVTQSSRYLVKRTGEKVFLECVQDMDHENMFWYRQDPGLGLRLIYFSYDVKMKEKGDIPEGYSVSREKKERFSLILESASTNQTSMYLCASSWDRREAFFGQGTRLTVV.